This is a list of T cell receptor beta chains from one sample in a study of blood T cell repertoires in COVID-19. Using immunoSEQ multiplex PCR, the repertoire was profiled, and TCRdb retains in-frame clones only, with some absent. This table holds roughly 500,000 clones, about 85% found once. Specimen: PBMCs or T cells enriched from blood (not recorded which). The receptors come from a woman aged 55-75 years who had recovered from COVID-19. Each CDR3 is given with its conserved first and last residue. A D gene is named only where the DNA matches it firmly. Rows give clone size only sometimes, using once, few, many, or a class for an expanded clone.

v_gene,abundance,j_gene,d_gene,CDR3aa,CDR3nt
TRBV6-5,NA,TRBJ1-5,NA,CASSKQGVGNQPQHF,TGTGCCAGCAGTAAACAGGGAGTGGGCAATCAGCCCCAGCATTTT
TRBV30,NA,TRBJ1-2,NA,CAWSVPLAGYTF,TGTGCCTGGAGCGTTCCCTTGGCTGGCTACACCTTC
TRBV27,NA,TRBJ1-5,NA,CASSLGSINQPQHF,TGTGCCAGCAGTTTGGGCAGCATCAATCAGCCCCAGCATTTT
TRBV2,NA,TRBJ1-6,NA,CASRRGLSPLHF,TGTGCCAGCAGGCGGGGCCTTTCACCCCTCCACTTT
TRBV7-2,NA,TRBJ1-2,TRBD1,CASSYRQGLFYGYTF,TGTGCCAGCAGCTATCGACAGGGCCTCTTCTATGGCTACACCTTC
TRBV2,NA,TRBJ2-1,NA,CASSTSRDNEQFF,TGTGCCAGCAGTACTAGCAGAGACAATGAGCAGTTCTTC
TRBV14,NA,TRBJ1-2,NA,CASSQGTVRYTF,TGTGCCAGCAGCCAAGGAACAGTGCGATACACCTTC
TRBV2,once,TRBJ2-3,TRBD1,CASRARTGGSDTQYF,TGTGCCAGCAGGGCCCGGACAGGGGGCTCAGATACGCAGTATTTT
TRBV19,NA,TRBJ1-2,NA,CASSSRGGGYTF,TGTGCCAGTAGTTCAAGGGGCGGTGGCTACACCTTC
TRBV6-5,NA,TRBJ2-5,NA,CASRQETQYF,TGTGCCAGCAGACAGGAGACCCAGTACTTC
TRBV2,few,TRBJ2-6,NA,CASSEIDRTDSGANVLTF,TGTGCCAGCAGTGAAATTGACAGGACTGACTCTGGGGCCAACGTCCTGACTTTC
TRBV2,NA,TRBJ2-7,NA,CASSEALAGAYEQYF,TGTGCCAGCAGTGAAGCTCTGGCAGGGGCCTACGAGCAGTACTTC
TRBV6-5,NA,TRBJ1-2,TRBD1,CASSSPRQGDYGYTF,TGTGCCAGCAGTTCCCCCCGACAGGGGGACTATGGCTACACCTTC
TRBV6-5,NA,TRBJ1-5,NA,CASIIRDSFGQPQHF,TGTGCCAGCATTATCCGGGACTCCTTCGGGCAGCCCCAGCATTTT
TRBV10-1,NA,TRBJ1-2,NA,CASSEYRRGYGYTF,TGCGCCAGCAGTGAGTACAGGAGAGGCTATGGCTACACCTTC
TRBV7-2,NA,TRBJ2-1,TRBD2,CASSLWLAGGGSQNEQFF,TGTGCCAGCAGCTTATGGCTAGCGGGGGGCGGGTCTCAAAATGAGCAGTTCTTC
TRBV6-5,few,TRBJ1-1,NA,CASGGKTEAFF,TGTGCCAGCGGGGGGAAGACTGAAGCTTTCTTT
TRBV29-1,NA,TRBJ1-2,NA,CSVDNGYTF,TGCAGCGTTGATAATGGCTACACCTTC
TRBV29-1,NA,TRBJ1-2,TRBD1,CSAVTGNGYGYTF,TGCAGCGCTGTGACAGGGAATGGGTATGGCTACACCTTC
TRBV28,NA,TRBJ1-6,NA,CASSFTRRAGSPLHF,TGTGCCAGCAGTTTCACCCGCAGGGCTGGATCACCCCTCCACTTT
TRBV6-5,NA,TRBJ1-6,NA,CASSYSFNSNSPLHF,TGTGCCAGCAGTTACTCTTTTAATTCCAATTCACCCCTCCACTTT
TRBV6-2/TRBV6-3,NA,TRBJ2-7,TRBD1,CASSYWPRDRGIYEQYF,TGTGCCAGCAGTTACTGGCCCCGGGACAGGGGAATCTACGAGCAGTACTTC
TRBV7-9,NA,TRBJ2-4,NA,CASSSSGQRIQYF,TGTGCCAGCAGCTCTTCCGGACAGCGTATTCAGTACTTC
TRBV7-2,once,TRBJ1-2,NA,CASSLGGGLGLRYLYGYTF,TGTGCCAGCAGCTTAGGGGGGGGTTTAGGTCTAAGATACCTCTATGGCTACACCTTC
TRBV9,NA,TRBJ1-2,NA,CASSDSQGGGYGYTF,TGTGCCAGCAGCGACTCTCAAGGGGGGGGCTATGGCTACACCTTC
TRBV7-8,NA,TRBJ2-2,NA,CASSILLNTGELFF,TGTGCCAGCAGCATTCTCCTGAACACCGGGGAGCTGTTTTTT
TRBV3-1/TRBV3-2,NA,TRBJ1-2,NA,CASSKLDSYGYTF,TGTGCCAGCAGCAAACTTGACAGTTATGGCTACACCTTC
TRBV19,NA,TRBJ2-1,NA,CASSIADNEQFF,TGTGCCAGTAGTATAGCAGACAATGAGCAGTTCTTC
TRBV3-1/TRBV3-2,NA,TRBJ2-2,NA,CASSPFWGQTGELFF,TGTGCCAGCAGCCCCTTTTGGGGGCAGACCGGGGAGCTGTTTTTT
TRBV5-1,NA,TRBJ2-5,TRBD2,CASSFSTSGGQETQYF,TGCGCCAGCAGCTTTTCGACTAGCGGGGGGCAAGAGACCCAGTACTTC
TRBV7-2,NA,TRBJ1-2,NA,CASSLRGSTFRYPF,TGTGCCAGCAGCTTAAGGGGATCTACCTTCCGTTACCCCTTC
TRBV11-2,NA,TRBJ1-3,NA,CASSLSPVNTIYF,TGTGCCAGCAGCTTATCACCAGTGAACACCATATATTTT
TRBV7-2,NA,TRBJ2-5,TRBD2,CASSLFGSGGSYQETQYF,TGTGCCAGCAGCTTATTCGGTAGCGGGGGGTCCTACCAAGAGACCCAGTACTTC
TRBV2,NA,TRBJ1-4,TRBD1,CASSDRQGSSSEKLFF,TGTGCCAGCAGTGACCGACAGGGATCGTCAAGCGAAAAACTGTTTTTT
TRBV2,NA,TRBJ1-5,NA,CASSPGIQPQHF,TGTGCCAGCAGCCCAGGGATCCAGCCCCAGCATTTT